This TCR beta chain is from a study of cytomegalovirus exposure and HLA in healthy donors. PCR primers comprised 60 Vbeta and 13 Jbeta primers. The assay was immunoSEQ multiplex PCR, and TCRdb's table has in-frame clones only and misses some. The sample holds fewer than 200,000 clones; about four fifths are singletons and the top ten take approximately 13%. This clone came up once. CDR1 is SGHAT, CDR2 FQNNGV, per germline. Trimming cost V 5 bases and J 1 base, with 17 bases left between them. This CDR3 spans 16 amino acids. The receptor was isolated from a woman aged 50 to 60 in good health and CMV-seronegative. Sequencing was performed on PBMCs. The chain recombines TRBV11-2 with TRBJ1-2; perhaps TRBD1 as D (5 bases). The CDR3 nucleotides read TGTGCCAGCAGCCCCCTTGGGGGGGGAATTAACTATGGCTACACCTTC. Residues: CASSPLGGGINYGYTF.